The clone carrying this TCR beta chain showed up many times. Its target is unknown. What was amplified from RNA transcripts were TCR beta CDR3 regions. The HTBI set primed first-round TCR CDR3 RT-PCR. TCRdb fed the multiplex PCR reads into MiXCR, producing one record per CDR3 protein. The profile shows 650,000 to 750,000 distinct CDR3 sequences, approximately 14% of them singletons. CDR3 length: 13 residues. Germline V gene sequence: CDR1 SGDLS, CDR2 YYNGEE. V was clipped by 2 bases and J by 9 bases, with 13 bases between them. These data belong to a study of T cells in Graves' hyperthyroidism and ophthalmopathy. Study at large: Sampling of peripheral blood happened at initial diagnosis, prior to any treatment.

Study findings and constraints: The blood repertoire included most of the expanded thyroid clonotypes above 0.001.

The source material was blood. This receptor was obtained from a woman younger than 30 with Graves' hyperthyroidism. The chain joins TRBV9 to TRBJ2-3; D uncertain. The CDR3 DNA is TGTGCCAGCAGCGTCAATCCCGACGTCACGCAGTATTTT. Encoded protein: CASSVNPDVTQYF.